The next 16 T cell receptor beta chains were all read from a single sample in a study of T cell repertoires in cytomegalovirus infection. No antigen has been assigned to these receptors. TCRdb re-called the reads through MiXCR, storing one row per CDR3 protein. The table records about 160,000 distinct CDR3 sequences, about a fifth of them present only once. Sequenced here: CD8+ T cells from cultured PBMCs, sampled from culture after CMV antigen stimulation. The receptors were gathered from a human donor in good health (CMV status not recorded). Some clones in this sample may be carry-over from other donors' samples.

The rearrangement joins TRBV19 to TRBJ1-6, with 7 bases aligning to TRBD1. The V and J ends lost 8 bases and 7 bases, in that order; junction bases with no gene match: 11. This CDR3 region has 15 residues. Germline CDR1 and CDR2: LNHDA and SQIVND (reference sequence). In nucleotides, the CDR3 is TGTGCCAGTGGTCCTCCGGGACAGTTAAATTCACCCCTCCACTTT. Protein: CASGPPGQLNSPLHF. Full variable domain (remainder filled in from reference TRBV19 and TRBJ1-6): DGGITQSPKYLFRKEGQNVTLSCEQNLNHDAMYWYRQDPGQGLRLIYYSQIVNDFQKGDIAEGYSVSREKKESFPLTVTSAQKNPTAFYLCASGPPGQLNSPLHFGNGTRLTVT.

V gene TRBV6-2 or TRBV6-3 combines with J gene TRBJ1-5; D unclear. In germline, CDR1 is MNHEY, CDR2 SVGEGT. There are 14 residues in the CDR3. Trimming stripped 2 bases from V and 6 bases from J, with 11 bases between. This CDR3 is CASSYGQVAQPQHF. The CDR3 region has the DNA TGTGCCAGCAGTTACGGGCAGGTAGCTCAGCCCCAGCATTTT.

The chain is built from TRBV7-8 and TRBJ2-3; D gene ambiguous. The length of the CDR3 is 14 residues. V shed 4 bases and J shed 6 bases, with 14 bases lying between them. Per the germline V gene, CDR1 is SGHVS and CDR2 is FQNEAQ. The CDR3 spells CASSSPTEMDTQYF. CDR3 nucleotide sequence: TGTGCCAGCAGCTCGCCGACTGAAATGGATACGCAGTATTTT.

The chain uses TRBV5-1 and TRBJ2-7, with TRBD1 identical over 9 bases. The CDR3 extends over 15 amino acids. Unmatched junction bases numbered 6, after V lost 3 bases and J lost 2 bases. Germline lookup yields CDR1 SGHRS and CDR2 YFSETQ. CDR3 DNA: TGCGCCAGCAGCTATGGACAGGGGACGACCTACGAGCAGTACTTC. Amino acid sequence: CASSYGQGTTYEQYF.

This clonotype has just one count. J is TRBJ2-1 and V is TRBV7-2, with D uncertain. From germline, CDR1 is SGHTA and CDR2 FQGNSA. The CDR3 contains 12 residues. Trimming left V 8 bases short and J 0 bases short, with 5 bases between. In DNA form, the CDR3 reads TGTGCCAGCTATAACTCCTACAATGAGCAGTTCTTC. This codes for CASYNSYNEQFF.

The table lists this clonotype with a few counts. The V and J genes are TRBV29-1 and TRBJ1-2, with 8 bases fitting TRBD1. Germline CDR1 and CDR2: SQVTM and ANQGSEA. The CDR3 contains 14 residues. The trim removed 0 bases at V and 7 bases at J, leaving 7 bases unmatched. CDR3 nucleotides: TGCAGCGTTGAAGATCGGGACAGGTCTTCTGGCTACACCTTC. It is translated as CSVEDRDRSSGYTF.

The table lists this clonotype with a few counts. The V call is TRBV5-1, the J call TRBJ2-7; D unclear. Germline lookup yields CDR1 SGHRS and CDR2 YFSETQ. V was shortened by 0 bases and J by 0 bases, with 22 bases between the two germline ends. This CDR3 spans 19 amino acids. This chain's CDR3 is CASSLAWTPDPIFSYEQYF. In DNA, the CDR3 is TGCGCCAGCAGCTTGGCCTGGACCCCCGACCCCATTTTCTCCTACGAGCAGTACTTC.

The J gene is TRBJ2-7, the V gene TRBV6-5; no definite D call. The CDR3 has 15 amino acids. Per the germline V gene, CDR1 is MNHEY and CDR2 is SVGAGI. V lost 6 bases to trimming and J lost 0 bases, with 15 bases between them. The CDR3 DNA is TGTGCCAGCAGACAACAACTCGGGCCCTCCTACGAGCAGTACTTC. This encodes CASRQQLGPSYEQYF.

There are many counts of this clonotype. CDR3 residues: CASSPGGAGELFF. DNA for the CDR3: TGTGCCAGCAGTCCAGGGGGTGCCGGGGAGCTGTTTTTT. V is TRBV12-3 or TRBV12-4 and J is TRBJ2-2; 7 bases agree with TRBD1. The CDR3 sequence is 13 residues long. J gave up 6 bases and V 5 bases, and 3 bases lay outside the gene matches.

A few counts support this clonotype. The rearrangement joins TRBV7-9 to TRBJ2-7; maybe TRBD1 (5 bases). CDR1 SEHNR and CDR2 FQNEAQ come from the germline V gene (reference sequence). V was pared by 5 bases and J by 2 bases, with 13 bases between. The CDR3 spans 14 residues. The DNA of the CDR3 is TGTGCCAGCAGCCCGCCCAGCAGGGCCTACGAGCAGTACTTC. It codes for CASSPPSRAYEQYF.

In its sample, this clonotype was seen a few times. This chain connects TRBV7-2 to TRBJ1-4; D ambiguous. Trimming stripped 2 bases from V and 8 bases from J, with 15 bases between. CDR3 length equals 15 residues. Germline CDR1 reads SGHTA; CDR2 reads FQGNSA. As DNA, the CDR3 is TGTGCCAGCAGCTTATTAGGACGATACACCGAAAAACTGTTTTTT. Protein product: CASSLLGRYTEKLFF.

This clonotype was counted a few times. The chain combines TRBV7-2 with TRBJ2-5, with D possibly called TRBD1 or TRBD2 (5 bases each). The germline V gene has CDR1 SGHTA and CDR2 FQGNSA. The CDR3 spans 15 residues. Trimming stripped 5 bases from V and 7 bases from J, with 20 bases between. DNA of the CDR3: TGTGCCAGCAGCCCACGGGACCCGCGTTTTGGGACCCAGTACTTC. It specifies CASSPRDPRFGTQYF.

The chain employs TRBV24-1 and TRBJ2-3, with 10 bases fitting TRBD2. Unmatched junction bases numbered 8, after V lost 4 bases and J lost 5 bases. CDR3 length: 16 residues. Germline assignment: CDR1 KGHDR and CDR2 SFDVKD. CDR3 sequence (DNA): TGTGCCACCAGTGAGCCAAGCGGGGGGGCGAGAGATACGCAGTATTTT. Encoded protein: CATSEPSGGARDTQYF.

This clonotype was observed a single time. The gene calls are TRBV25-1 and TRBJ1-1; possible D gene TRBD1, 5 bases. The CDR3 contains 16 residues. V lost 3 bases and J lost 6, with 20 bases in between. Germline CDR1 reads MGHDK; CDR2 reads SYGVNS. The CDR3 coding sequence is TGTGCCAGCAGTGACTGGCTCACTGAGGGGTCCCCTGAAGCTTTCTTT. The encoded protein is CASSDWLTEGSPEAFF.

Here the CDR3 reads CASSFDLGASTEAFF. The CDR3 DNA reads as TGTGCCAGCAGTTTCGATCTGGGGGCGAGCACTGAAGCTTTCTTT. The chain combines TRBV28 with TRBJ1-1, with a tentative D call TRBD1 (6 bases). The V gene's germline CDR1 is MDHEN and CDR2 SYDVKM. The CDR3 totals 15 residues. The ends were cut back, 3 bases at V and 4 bases at J, with 15 bases in the middle.

The chain joins TRBV4-2 to TRBJ2-3, with TRBD2 as a possible D gene (6 bases). The CDR3 has 17 amino acids. Germline values: CDR1 LGHNA, CDR2 YNFKEQ. Trimming removed 0 bases from V and 0 bases from J, with 13 bases in between. In nucleotides, the CDR3 is TGTGCCAGCAGCCAAGATTTTTTAGCGGATAGCACAGATACGCAGTATTTT. Its translation: CASSQDFLADSTDTQYF.